The T cell receptor beta chain under discussion was sequenced for a study of cytomegalovirus exposure and HLA in healthy donors. Study-level background: Among about 380 genotyped donors, around 80% fell in the Caucasian-associated ancestry cluster.

This clone was detected only a few times. The PCR used 60 Vbeta and 13 Jbeta primers. Profiled with immunoSEQ multiplex PCR; TCRdb holds only in-frame clones, not every one. The sample gives roughly 140,000 clones, roughly 70% of which show up once; around 4.7% is in the top ten. Material: PBMCs. The clonotype comes from a man between 60 and 75 years old in good health and CMV-seronegative.

The CDR3 DNA is TGTGCCAGCAGTGATCAACGGGACTACGAGCAGTACTTC. Translation: CASSDQRDYEQYF. The rearrangement uses TRBV2 and TRBJ2-7, with D possibly being TRBD2 (5 bases). CDR3 length: 13 amino acids. Between the trimmed V and J ends, which lost 3 bases and 3 bases, there was a span of 9 bases. Germline assignment: CDR1 SNHLY and CDR2 FYNNEI. Full variable domain (outside the CDR3, taken from reference TRBV2 and TRBJ2-7): EPEVTQTPSHQVTQMGQEVILRCVPISNHLYFYWYRQILGQKVEFLVSFYNNEISEKSEIFDDQFSVERPDGSNFTLKIRSTKLEDSAMYFCASSDQRDYEQYFGPGTRLTVT.